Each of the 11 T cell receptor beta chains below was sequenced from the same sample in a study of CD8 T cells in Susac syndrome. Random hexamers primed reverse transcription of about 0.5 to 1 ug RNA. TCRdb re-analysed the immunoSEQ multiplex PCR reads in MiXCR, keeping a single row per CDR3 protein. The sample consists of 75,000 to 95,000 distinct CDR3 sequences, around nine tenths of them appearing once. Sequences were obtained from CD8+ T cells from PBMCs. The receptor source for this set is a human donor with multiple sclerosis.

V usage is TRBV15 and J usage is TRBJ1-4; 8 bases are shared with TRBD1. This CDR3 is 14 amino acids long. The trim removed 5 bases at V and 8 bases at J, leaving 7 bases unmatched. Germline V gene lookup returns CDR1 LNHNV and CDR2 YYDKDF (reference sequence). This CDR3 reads CATSLGQGAEKLFF. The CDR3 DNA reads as TGTGCCACCAGCTTAGGACAGGGAGCGGAAAAACTGTTTTTT.

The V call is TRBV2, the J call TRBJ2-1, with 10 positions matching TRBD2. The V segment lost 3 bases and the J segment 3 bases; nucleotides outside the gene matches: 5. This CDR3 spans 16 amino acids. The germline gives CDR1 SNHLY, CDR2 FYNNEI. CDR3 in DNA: TGTGCCAGCAGTGAGTCACTAGCGGGAAGCTACAATGAGCAGTTCTTC. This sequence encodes CASSESLAGSYNEQFF.

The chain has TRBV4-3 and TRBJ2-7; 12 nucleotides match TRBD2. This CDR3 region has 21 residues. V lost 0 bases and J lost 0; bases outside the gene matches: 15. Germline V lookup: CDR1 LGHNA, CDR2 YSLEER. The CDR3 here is CASSQDIRSSGRGEPSYEQYF. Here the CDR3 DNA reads TGCGCCAGCAGCCAAGATATAAGGTCTAGCGGGAGGGGAGAACCCTCCTACGAGCAGTACTTC.

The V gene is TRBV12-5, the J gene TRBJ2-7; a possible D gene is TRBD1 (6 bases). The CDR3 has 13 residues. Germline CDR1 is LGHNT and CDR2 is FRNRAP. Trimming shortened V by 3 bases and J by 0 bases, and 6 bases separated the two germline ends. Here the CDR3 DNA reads TGTGCTAGTGGTTTAGGGGGCTCCTACGAGCAGTACTTC. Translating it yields CASGLGGSYEQYF.

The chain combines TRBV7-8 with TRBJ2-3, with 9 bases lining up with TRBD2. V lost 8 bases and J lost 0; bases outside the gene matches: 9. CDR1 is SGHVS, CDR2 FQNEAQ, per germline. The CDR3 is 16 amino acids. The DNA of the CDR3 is TGTGCCAGCGGAAGCGGGAGGACCTATAGCACAGATACGCAGTATTTT. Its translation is CASGSGRTYSTDTQYF.

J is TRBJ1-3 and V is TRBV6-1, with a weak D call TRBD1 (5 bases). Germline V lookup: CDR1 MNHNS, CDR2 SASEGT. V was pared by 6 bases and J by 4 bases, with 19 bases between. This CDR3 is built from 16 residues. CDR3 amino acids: CASSHETVLRGNTIYF. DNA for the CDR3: TGTGCCAGCAGCCACGAGACAGTCCTCCGCGGAAACACCATATATTTT.

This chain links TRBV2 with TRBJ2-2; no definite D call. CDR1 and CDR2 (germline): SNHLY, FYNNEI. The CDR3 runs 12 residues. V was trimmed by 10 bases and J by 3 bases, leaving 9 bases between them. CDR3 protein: CAIRRDTGELFF. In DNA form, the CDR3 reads TGTGCCATCAGACGGGACACCGGGGAGCTGTTTTTT.

The CDR3 sequence is CASSQEGGGVYNEQFF. The DNA of the CDR3 is TGTGCCAGCAGCCAAGAGGGCGGGGGGGTCTACAATGAGCAGTTCTTC. The chain joins TRBV3-1 to TRBJ2-1, with TRBD2 matching over 9 bases. V shed 0 bases, J shed 3 bases, and the junction held 3 bases outside the gene matches. Germline CDR1 reads LGHDT; CDR2 reads YNNKEL (reference sequence). This CDR3 spans 16 amino acids.

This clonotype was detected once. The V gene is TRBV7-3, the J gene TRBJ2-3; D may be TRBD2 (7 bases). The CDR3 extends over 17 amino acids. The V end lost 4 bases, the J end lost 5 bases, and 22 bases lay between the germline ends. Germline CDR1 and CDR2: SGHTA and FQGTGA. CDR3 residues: CASSSGVRGPSRDTQYF. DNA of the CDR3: TGTGCCAGCAGCTCCGGGGTGCGGGGGCCCTCCCGAGATACGCAGTATTTT.

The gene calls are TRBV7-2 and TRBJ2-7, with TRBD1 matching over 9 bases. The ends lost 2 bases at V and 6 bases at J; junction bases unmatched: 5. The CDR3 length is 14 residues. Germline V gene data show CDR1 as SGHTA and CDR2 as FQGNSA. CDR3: CASSLLDRGSEQYF. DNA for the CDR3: TGTGCCAGCAGCTTATTGGACAGGGGATCCGAGCAGTACTTC.

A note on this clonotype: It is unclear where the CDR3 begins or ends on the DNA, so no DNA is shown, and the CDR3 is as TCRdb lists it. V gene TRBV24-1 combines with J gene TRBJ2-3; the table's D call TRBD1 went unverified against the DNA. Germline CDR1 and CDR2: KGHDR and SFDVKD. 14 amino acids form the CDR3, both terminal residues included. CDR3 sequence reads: CATSVPGKGDTQYF.